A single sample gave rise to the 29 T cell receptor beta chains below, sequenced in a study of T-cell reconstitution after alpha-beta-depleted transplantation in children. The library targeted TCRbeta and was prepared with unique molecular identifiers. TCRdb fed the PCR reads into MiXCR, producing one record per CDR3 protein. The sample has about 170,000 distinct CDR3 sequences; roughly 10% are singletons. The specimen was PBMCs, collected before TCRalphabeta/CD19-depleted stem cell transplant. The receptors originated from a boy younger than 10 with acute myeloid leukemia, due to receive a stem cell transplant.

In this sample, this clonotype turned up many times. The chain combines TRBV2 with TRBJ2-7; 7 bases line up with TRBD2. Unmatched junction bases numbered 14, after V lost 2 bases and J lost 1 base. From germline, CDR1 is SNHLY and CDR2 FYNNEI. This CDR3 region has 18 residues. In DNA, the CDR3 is TGTGCCAGCAGTGAAAGGGTCTGGGGAGGGGTTCTTTCCTACGAGCAGTACGTC. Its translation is CASSERVWGGVLSYEQYV.

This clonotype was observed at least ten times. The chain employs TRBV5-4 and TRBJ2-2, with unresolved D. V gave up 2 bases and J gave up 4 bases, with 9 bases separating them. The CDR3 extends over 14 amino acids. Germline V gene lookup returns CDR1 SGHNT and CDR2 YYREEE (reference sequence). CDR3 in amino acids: CASSFKGSTGELFF. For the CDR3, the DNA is TGTGCCAGCAGCTTTAAAGGGTCCACCGGGGAGCTGTTTTTT.

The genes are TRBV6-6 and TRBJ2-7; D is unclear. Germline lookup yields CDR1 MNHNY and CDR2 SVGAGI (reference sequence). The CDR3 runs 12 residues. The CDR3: CDSSPDSYEQYV. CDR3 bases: TGTGACAGCAGCCCCGACTCCTACGAGCAGTACGTC.

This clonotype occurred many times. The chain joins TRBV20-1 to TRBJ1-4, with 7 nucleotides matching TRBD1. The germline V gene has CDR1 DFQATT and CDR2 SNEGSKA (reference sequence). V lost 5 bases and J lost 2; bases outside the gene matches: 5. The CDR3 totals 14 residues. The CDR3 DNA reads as TGCAGTGCTCGGGACAGCGAGACTAATGAAAAACTGTTTTTT. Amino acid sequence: CSARDSETNEKLFF.

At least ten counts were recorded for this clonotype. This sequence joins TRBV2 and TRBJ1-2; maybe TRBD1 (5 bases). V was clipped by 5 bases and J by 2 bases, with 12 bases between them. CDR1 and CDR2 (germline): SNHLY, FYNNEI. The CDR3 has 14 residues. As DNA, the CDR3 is TGTGCCAGCAGTCCTCCCGGGGGAAACTATGGCTACACCTTC. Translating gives CASSPPGGNYGYTF.

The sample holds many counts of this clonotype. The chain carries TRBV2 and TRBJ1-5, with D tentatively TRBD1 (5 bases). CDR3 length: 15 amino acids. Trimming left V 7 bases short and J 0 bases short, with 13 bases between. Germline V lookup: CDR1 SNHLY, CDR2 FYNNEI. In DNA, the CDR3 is TGTGCCAGCAAGGTCCACAGGCATAGCAATCAGCCCCAGCATTTT. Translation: CASKVHRHSNQPQHF. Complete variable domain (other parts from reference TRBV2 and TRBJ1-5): EPEVTQTPSHQVTQMGQEVILRCVPISNHLYFYWYRQILGQKVEFLVSFYNNEISEKSEIFDDQFSVERPDGSNFTLKIRSTKLEDSAMYFCASKVHRHSNQPQHFGDGTRLSIL.

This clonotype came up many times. In nucleotides, the CDR3 is TGCAGTGCTAGTTTGGGACTAATGGCCAAAAACATTCAGTACTTC. Its translation is CSASLGLMAKNIQYF. This chain joins TRBV20-1 and TRBJ2-4; 7 bases map to TRBD2. The CDR3 loop spans 15 amino acids. From germline, CDR1 is DFQATT and CDR2 SNEGSKA (reference sequence). The V segment lost 3 bases and the J segment 1 base; nucleotides outside the gene matches: 6.

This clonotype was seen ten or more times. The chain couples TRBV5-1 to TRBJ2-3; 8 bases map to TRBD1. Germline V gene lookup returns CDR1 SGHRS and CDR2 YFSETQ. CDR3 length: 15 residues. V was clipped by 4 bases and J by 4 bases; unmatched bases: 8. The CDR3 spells CASSNGTGGADTQYF. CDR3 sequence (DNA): TGCGCCAGCAGCAACGGGACAGGTGGGGCAGATACGCAGTATTTT. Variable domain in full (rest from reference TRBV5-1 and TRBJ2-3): KAGVTQTPRYLIKTRGQQVTLSCSPISGHRSVSWYQQTPGQGLQFLFEYFSETQRNKGNFPGRFSGRQFSNSRSEMNVSTLELGDSALYLCASSNGTGGADTQYFGPGTRLTVL.

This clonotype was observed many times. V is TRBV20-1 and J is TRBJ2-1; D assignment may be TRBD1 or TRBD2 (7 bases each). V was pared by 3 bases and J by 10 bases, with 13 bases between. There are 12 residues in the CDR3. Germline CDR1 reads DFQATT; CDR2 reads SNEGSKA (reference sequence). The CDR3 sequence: CSASPGGEEQFF. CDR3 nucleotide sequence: TGCAGTGCTAGCCCAGGGGGGGAAGAGCAGTTCTTC.

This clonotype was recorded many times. The CDR3 reads CASSVHNEQFF. CDR3 bases: TGTGCCAGCAGTGTTCACAATGAGCAGTTCTTC. The chain links TRBV27 to TRBJ2-1, with D unresolved. Germline values: CDR1 MNHEY, CDR2 SMNVEV (reference sequence). This CDR3 is built from 11 residues. The V gene lost 5 bases and the J gene lost 5 bases, with 4 bases spanning the gap.

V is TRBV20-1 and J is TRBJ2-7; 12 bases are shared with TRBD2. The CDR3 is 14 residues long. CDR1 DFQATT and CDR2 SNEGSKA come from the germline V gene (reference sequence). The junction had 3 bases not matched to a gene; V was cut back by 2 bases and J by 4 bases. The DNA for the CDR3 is TGCAGTGCTAGATTACTAGCGGGAGGATACGAGCAGTACTTC. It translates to CSARLLAGGYEQYF.

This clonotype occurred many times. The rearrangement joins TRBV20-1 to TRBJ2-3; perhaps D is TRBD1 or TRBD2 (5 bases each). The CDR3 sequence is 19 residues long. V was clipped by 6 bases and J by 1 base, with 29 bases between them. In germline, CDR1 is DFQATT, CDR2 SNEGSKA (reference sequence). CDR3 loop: CSAYDWDRQVQFGTDTQYF. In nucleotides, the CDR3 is TGCAGTGCCTACGACTGGGACCGCCAGGTACAATTCGGCACAGATACGCAGTATTTT.

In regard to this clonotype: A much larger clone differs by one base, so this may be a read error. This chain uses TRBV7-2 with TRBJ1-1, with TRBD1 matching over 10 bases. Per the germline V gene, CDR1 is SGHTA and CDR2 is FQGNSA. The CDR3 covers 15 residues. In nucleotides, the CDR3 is TGTGCCAGCACCCTGACAGGGGGCAAGAACACTGAAGTTTTCTTT. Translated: CASTLTGGKNTEVFF.

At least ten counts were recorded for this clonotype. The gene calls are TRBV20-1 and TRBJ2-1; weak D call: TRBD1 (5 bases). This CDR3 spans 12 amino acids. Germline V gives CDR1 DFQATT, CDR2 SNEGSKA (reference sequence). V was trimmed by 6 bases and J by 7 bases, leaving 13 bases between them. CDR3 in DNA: TGCAGTGCCCAAACCAAGGGGAATGAGCAGTTCTTC. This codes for CSAQTKGNEQFF.

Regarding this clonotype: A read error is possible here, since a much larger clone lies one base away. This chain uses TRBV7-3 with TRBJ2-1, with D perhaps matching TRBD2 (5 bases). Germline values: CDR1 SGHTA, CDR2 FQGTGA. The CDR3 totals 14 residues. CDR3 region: CASSFHASGNKQFF. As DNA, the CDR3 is TGTGCCAGCAGCTTCCACGCAAGCGGCAATAAGCAGTTCTTC.

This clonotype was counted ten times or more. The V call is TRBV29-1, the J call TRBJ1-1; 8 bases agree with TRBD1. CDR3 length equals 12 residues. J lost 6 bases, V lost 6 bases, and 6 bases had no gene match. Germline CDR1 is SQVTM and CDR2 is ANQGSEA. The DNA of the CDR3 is TGCAGCGTAGACGGACAGGGCGCTGAAGCTTTCTTT. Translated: CSVDGQGAEAFF.

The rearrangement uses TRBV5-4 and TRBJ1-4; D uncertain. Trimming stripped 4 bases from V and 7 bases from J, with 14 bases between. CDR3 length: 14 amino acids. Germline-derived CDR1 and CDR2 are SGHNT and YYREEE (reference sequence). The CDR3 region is CASSMVRDGEKLFF. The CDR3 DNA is TGTGCCAGCAGCATGGTCCGGGATGGTGAAAAACTGTTTTTT.

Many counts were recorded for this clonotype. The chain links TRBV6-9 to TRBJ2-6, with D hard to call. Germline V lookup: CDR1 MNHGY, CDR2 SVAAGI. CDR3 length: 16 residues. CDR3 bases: TGTGTCACCCGCTGTTTGAAGCTCTCTGGGGCCAACGTCCTGACTTTC. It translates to CVTRCLKLSGANVLTF.

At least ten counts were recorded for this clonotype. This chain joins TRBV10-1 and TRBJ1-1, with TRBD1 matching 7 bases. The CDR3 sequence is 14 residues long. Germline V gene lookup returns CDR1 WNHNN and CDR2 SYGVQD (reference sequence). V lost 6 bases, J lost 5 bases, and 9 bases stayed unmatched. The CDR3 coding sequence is TGCGCCAGCAGCGAGACAGGGATGGGAACTGAAGCTTTCTTT. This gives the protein CASSETGMGTEAFF.

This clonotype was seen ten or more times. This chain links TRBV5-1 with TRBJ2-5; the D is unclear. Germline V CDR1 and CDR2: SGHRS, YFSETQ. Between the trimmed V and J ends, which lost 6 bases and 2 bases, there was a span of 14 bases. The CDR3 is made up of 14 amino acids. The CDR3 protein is CASTATASQETQYF. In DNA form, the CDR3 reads TGCGCCAGCACGGCCACCGCCAGTCAAGAGACCCAGTACTTC.

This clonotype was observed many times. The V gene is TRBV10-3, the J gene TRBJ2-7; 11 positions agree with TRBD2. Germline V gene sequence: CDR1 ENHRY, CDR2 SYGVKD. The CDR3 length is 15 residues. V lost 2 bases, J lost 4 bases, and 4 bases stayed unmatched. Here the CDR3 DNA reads TGTGCCATCAGTGAGAGAACTAGCGGGAGTTACGAGCAGTACTTC. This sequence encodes CAISERTSGSYEQYF.

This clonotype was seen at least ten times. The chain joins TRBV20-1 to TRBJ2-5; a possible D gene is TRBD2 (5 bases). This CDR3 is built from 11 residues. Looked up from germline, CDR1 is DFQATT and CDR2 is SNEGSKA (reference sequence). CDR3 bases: TGCAGCGGGGAACGGGGAGAGACCCAGTACTTC. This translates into CSGERGETQYF.

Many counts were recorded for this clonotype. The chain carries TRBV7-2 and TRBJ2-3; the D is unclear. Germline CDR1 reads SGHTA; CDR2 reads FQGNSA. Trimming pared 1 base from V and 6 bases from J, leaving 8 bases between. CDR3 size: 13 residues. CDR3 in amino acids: CASSLEQTDTQYF. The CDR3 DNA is TGTGCCAGCAGCTTAGAGCAGACCGATACGCAGTATTTT.

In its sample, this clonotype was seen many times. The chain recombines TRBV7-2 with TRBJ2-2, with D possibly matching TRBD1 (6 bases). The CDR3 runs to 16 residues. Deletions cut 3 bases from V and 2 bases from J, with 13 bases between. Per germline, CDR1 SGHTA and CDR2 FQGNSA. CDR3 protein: CASSFGQLLNTGELFF. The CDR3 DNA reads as TGTGCCAGCAGCTTCGGACAGTTGCTAAACACCGGGGAGCTGTTTTTT.

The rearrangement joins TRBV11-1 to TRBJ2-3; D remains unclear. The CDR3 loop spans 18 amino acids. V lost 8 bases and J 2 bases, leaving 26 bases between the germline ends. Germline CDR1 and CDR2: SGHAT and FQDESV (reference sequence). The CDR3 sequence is CASRWGSRYGSITDTQYF. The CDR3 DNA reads TGTGCCAGCCGATGGGGATCGCGGTACGGTTCCATCACAGATACGCAGTATTTT.

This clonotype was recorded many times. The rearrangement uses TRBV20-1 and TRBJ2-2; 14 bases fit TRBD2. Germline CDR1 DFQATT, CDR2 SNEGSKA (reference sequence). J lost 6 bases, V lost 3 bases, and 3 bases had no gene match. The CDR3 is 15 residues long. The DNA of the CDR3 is TGCAGTGCTAGGGCGACTAGCGGGGGGGCCGGGGAGCTGTTTTTT. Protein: CSARATSGGAGELFF.

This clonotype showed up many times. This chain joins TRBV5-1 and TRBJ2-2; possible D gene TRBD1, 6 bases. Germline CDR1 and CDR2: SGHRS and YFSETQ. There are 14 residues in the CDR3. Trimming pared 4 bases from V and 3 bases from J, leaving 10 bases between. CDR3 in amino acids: CASSRNRDTGELFF. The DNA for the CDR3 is TGCGCCAGCAGCCGAAACAGGGACACCGGGGAGCTGTTTTTT.

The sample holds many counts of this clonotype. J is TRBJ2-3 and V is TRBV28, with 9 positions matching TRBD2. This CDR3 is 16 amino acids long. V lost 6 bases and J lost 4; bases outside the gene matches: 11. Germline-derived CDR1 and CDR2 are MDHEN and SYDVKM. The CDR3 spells CASSLTGLAGSDTQYF. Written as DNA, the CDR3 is TGTGCCAGCAGCCTGACTGGGCTAGCGGGATCAGATACGCAGTATTTT.

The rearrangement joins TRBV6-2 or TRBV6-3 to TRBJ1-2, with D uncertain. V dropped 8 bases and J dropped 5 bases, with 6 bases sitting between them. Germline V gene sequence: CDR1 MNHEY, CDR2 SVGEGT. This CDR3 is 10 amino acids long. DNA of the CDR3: TGTGCCAGCGGACTGTATGGCTACACCTTC. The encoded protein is CASGLYGYTF.